Each of the 15 T cell receptor beta chains below was sequenced from the same sample in a study of T-cell memory formation after mild COVID-19. TCRdb independently ran MiXCR on the 5' RACE reads; one entry per CDR3 protein. The top ten clones hold roughly 23% of a sample with some 290,000 distinct CDR3 sequences, roughly 16% of them seen once. The specimen was PBMCs or a T cell subset sorted from them (not recorded which). The receptors were gathered from a man aged 18 to 29 who had mild COVID-19 (a few samples of this study predate the infection). Cell type and time point are not known.

This clonotype was detected a few times. The chain is built from TRBV7-3 and TRBJ2-1, with 9 bases matching TRBD2. The trim removed 4 bases at V and 4 bases at J, leaving 8 bases unmatched. This CDR3 has 16 amino acids. The germline gives CDR1 SGHTA, CDR2 FQGTGA. The CDR3 coding sequence is TGTGCCAGCAGCTACGGGCTAGCGGGGCCGTACAATGAGCAGTTCTTC. Protein product: CASSYGLAGPYNEQFF.

The gene calls are TRBV2 and TRBJ2-3, with TRBD2 identical over 7 bases. The CDR3 extends over 16 amino acids. Germline CDR1 reads SNHLY; CDR2 reads FYNNEI. Trimming removed 4 bases from V and 0 bases from J; junction bases left unmatched: 7. The chain's CDR3 is CASSAGLTTSTDTQYF. The CDR3 coding sequence is TGTGCCAGCAGTGCGGGACTAACGACTAGCACAGATACGCAGTATTTT.

This clonotype was counted at least ten times. This chain connects TRBV29-1 to TRBJ2-1; 7 nucleotides line up with TRBD2. The V and J ends lost 3 bases and 6 bases, in that order; junction bases with no gene match: 5. Germline V lookup: CDR1 SQVTM, CDR2 ANQGSEA. The CDR3 extends over 13 amino acids. The CDR3 sequence is CSVDLAGGNEQFF. CDR3 in DNA: TGCAGCGTTGATTTAGCGGGCGGCAATGAGCAGTTCTTC.

J is TRBJ2-3 and V is TRBV6-5, with TRBD2 matching over 8 bases. The CDR3 contains 14 residues. Trimming at V came to 6 bases and at J to 2 bases, leaving 4 bases not matched to a gene. The germline V gene encodes CDR1 MNHEY and CDR2 SVGAGI. The CDR3 spells CASRTGLDTDTQYF. The CDR3 DNA is TGTGCCAGCAGAACGGGACTAGACACAGATACGCAGTATTTT.

This clonotype was detected only a few times. The rearrangement links TRBV6-2 or TRBV6-3 to TRBJ1-1, with a tentative D call TRBD1 (6 bases). Germline V lookup: CDR1 MNHEY, CDR2 SVGEGT. The V and J ends lost 5 bases and 0 bases respectively, with 13 bases between them. CDR3 size: 15 residues. As DNA, the CDR3 is TGTGCCAGCAGTCCCCGACAGGCCTTGAACACTGAAGCTTTCTTT. Protein sequence: CASSPRQALNTEAFF.

This clonotype was found a few times. The rearrangement joins TRBV20-1 to TRBJ2-7; D is perhaps TRBD1 (6 bases). In germline, CDR1 is DFQATT, CDR2 SNEGSKA (reference sequence). V was clipped by 6 bases and J by 3 bases, with 12 bases between them. This CDR3 contains 12 residues. This CDR3 is CSATDRYYEQYF. CDR3 bases: TGCAGTGCGACGGACAGATACTACGAGCAGTACTTC.

In its sample, this clonotype was seen many times. The gene calls are TRBV4-3 and TRBJ2-2, with D hard to call. Germline-derived CDR1 and CDR2 are LGHNA and YSLEER. The CDR3 consists of 14 residues. Trimming pared 2 bases from V and 6 bases from J, leaving 10 bases between. The DNA of the CDR3 is TGCGCCAGCAGCCAACCCCAAGGATCCGGGGAGCTGTTTTTT. It specifies CASSQPQGSGELFF.

This clonotype was seen only a few times. The rearrangement uses TRBV6-2 or TRBV6-3 and TRBJ1-1; D is ambiguous. V was cut by 5 bases and J by 1 base, with 11 bases left in between. Germline V CDR1 and CDR2: MNHEY, SVGEGT. The CDR3 extends over 14 amino acids. The CDR3 bases are TGTGCCAGCAGTCAAGGACGGACGAACACTGAAGCTTTCTTT. It encodes CASSQGRTNTEAFF.

V gene TRBV9 combines with J gene TRBJ2-1; D ambiguous. V was clipped by 0 bases and J by 7 bases, with 8 bases between them. CDR1 is SGDLS, CDR2 YYNGEE, per germline. This CDR3 spans 13 amino acids. The CDR3: CASSVEAANEQFF. The CDR3 DNA follows: TGTGCCAGCAGCGTAGAGGCTGCAAATGAGCAGTTCTTC.

This clonotype occurred a few times. The V call is TRBV19, the J call TRBJ2-3, with 10 bases fitting TRBD2. The CDR3 has 16 amino acids. Germline lookup yields CDR1 LNHDA and CDR2 SQIVND (reference sequence). With V trimmed by 6 bases and J by 4 bases, 10 bases remained unmatched. The CDR3 DNA reads TGTGCCAGTAGACCGGGTAGCGGGGGGACCCCAGATACGCAGTATTTT. This sequence encodes CASRPGSGGTPDTQYF.

This clonotype was seen ten or more times. The gene calls are TRBV20-1 and TRBJ1-1; D unclear. Germline CDR1 DFQATT, CDR2 SNEGSKA (reference sequence). The CDR3 has 11 residues. The V gene lost 6 bases and the J gene lost 6 bases, with 11 bases spanning the gap. The CDR3 spells CSATHQAEAFF. The DNA of the CDR3 is TGCAGTGCCACCCATCAGGCTGAAGCTTTCTTT.

The V gene is TRBV5-1, the J gene TRBJ2-5; TRBD2 is a possible D gene (6 bases). Between the trimmed V and J ends, which lost 6 bases and 5 bases, there was a span of 17 bases. This CDR3 comprises 14 residues. The germline V gene has CDR1 SGHRS and CDR2 YFSETQ. CDR3 residues: CASTEGTSLETQYF. The DNA for the CDR3 is TGCGCCAGCACGGAGGGGACCTCCCTGGAGACCCAGTACTTC.

The chain joins TRBV24-1 to TRBJ2-3; 10 bases map to TRBD1. CDR3 size: 15 residues. V was clipped by 4 bases and J by 8 bases; unmatched bases: 8. Germline CDR1 KGHDR, CDR2 SFDVKD. The CDR3 DNA reads as TGTGCCACCAGTGAGACGGGACAGGGGAGCGGTACGCAGTATTTT. Translated: CATSETGQGSGTQYF.

This clonotype was counted only a few times. DNA of the CDR3: TGTGCCACCAGCAGAGATAGGGGAGGTCAGCCCCAGCATTTT. Translation gives CATSRDRGGQPQHF. The V and J genes are TRBV15 and TRBJ1-5, with D tentatively TRBD1 (5 bases). The CDR3 spans 14 residues. V was clipped by 0 bases and J by 6 bases, with 9 bases between them. The germline gives CDR1 LNHNV, CDR2 YYDKDF (reference sequence).

This clonotype was counted only a few times. This chain uses TRBV2 with TRBJ1-2; D unclear. V gave up 10 bases and J gave up 4 bases, with 16 bases separating them. Germline lookup yields CDR1 SNHLY and CDR2 FYNNEI. This CDR3 region has 13 residues. The CDR3 DNA reads as TGTGCCACCCCCCCGGGAGGGATCTATGGCTACACCTTC. Translation: CATPPGGIYGYTF. Using reference TRBV2 and TRBJ1-2 for the parts outside the CDR3, the full variable domain is EPEVTQTPSHQVTQMGQEVILRCVPISNHLYFYWYRQILGQKVEFLVSFYNNEISEKSEIFDDQFSVERPDGSNFTLKIRSTKLEDSAMYFCATPPGGIYGYTFGSGTRLTVV.